These T cell receptor beta chains were read from a single sample in a study of CD8+CD57+ T cells in acquired aplastic anemia. A single record per CDR3 protein comes from TCRdb applying MiXCR to the reads. Altogether 150,000 to 200,000 distinct CDR3 sequences are present, 45% to 55% being singletons, with the ten largest covering about 3%. The sample was sorted CD4+, CD8+, or CD8+CD57+ T cells (not recorded which) from PBMCs. The source of these receptors is a human donor with aplastic anemia. Each CDR3 is given with its conserved first and last residue. The order of the fields is J gene, D gene, clone size, V gene, CDR3 DNA, CDR3 protein. D genes are given only for firm matches. Size is stated for part of the rows, as once, few or many counts, or as a class when the clone is expanded.

J: TRBJ1-1; D: NA; size: many; V: TRBV7-2; DNA: TGTGCCAGCAGCCCTGGAGGCAGGAGGGACACTGAAGCTTTCTTT; CDR3: CASSPGGRRDTEAFF
J: TRBJ2-1; D: TRBD2; size: many; V: TRBV4-2; DNA: TGTGCCAGCAGCCCCGGGGGAGCGGGAGCCAATGAGCAGTTCTTC; CDR3: CASSPGGAGANEQFF
J: TRBJ2-4; D: NA; size: NA; V: TRBV28; DNA: TGTGCCAGCAGTAGCATAGCCAAAAACATTCAGTACTTC; CDR3: CASSSIAKNIQYF
J: TRBJ2-5; D: TRBD1; size: NA; V: TRBV15; DNA: TGTGCCACCAGCAGACAGGGGGCGTCGGGAGAGACCCAGTACTTC; CDR3: CATSRQGASGETQYF
J: TRBJ2-3; D: NA; size: many; V: TRBV7-6; DNA: TGTGCCAGCAGCCCGGGCCCCTTGGGAGGAGGCACAGATACGCAGTATTTT; CDR3: CASSPGPLGGGTDTQYF
J: TRBJ2-1; D: NA; size: NA; V: TRBV7-7; DNA: TGTGCTAGCAGCTCGCAGATAGGGCAGTTCTTC; CDR3: CASSSQIGQFF
J: TRBJ2-3; D: NA; size: few; V: TRBV6-2/TRBV6-3; DNA: TGTGCCAGCAGTTACTCGACGTTGTGGACTCCTGGGTCCACAGATACGCAGTATTTT; CDR3: CASSYSTLWTPGSTDTQYF
J: TRBJ2-1; D: NA; size: NA; V: TRBV24-1; DNA: TGTGCCACCAGTGATTATGCGGGTTCGGCGATCAATGAGCAGTTCTTC; CDR3: CATSDYAGSAINEQFF
J: TRBJ1-1; D: NA; size: NA; V: TRBV6-5; DNA: TGTGCCAGCAGTTGGTCCGGGACAAGTGATGAAGCTTTCTTT; CDR3: CASSWSGTSDEAFF
J: TRBJ2-7; D: NA; size: many; V: TRBV7-3; DNA: TGTGCCAGCAGCCCCTCCGGTGAGGGCGAGCAGTACTTC; CDR3: CASSPSGEGEQYF
J: TRBJ2-7; D: NA; size: NA; V: TRBV9; DNA: TGTGCCAGCAGCGTACCACTACCCGCCGAGCAGTACTTC; CDR3: CASSVPLPAEQYF
J: TRBJ2-1; D: NA; size: NA; V: TRBV24-1; DNA: TGTGCCACCAGTGATTTGCGTGGGGCCCACAATGAGCAGTTCTTC; CDR3: CATSDLRGAHNEQFF
J: TRBJ1-2; D: NA; size: NA; V: TRBV29-1; DNA: TGCGGCGTGGTGACGGGGGATGGCTACACCTTC; CDR3: CGVVTGDGYTF
J: TRBJ1-4; D: TRBD1; size: NA; V: TRBV6-1; DNA: TGTGCCAGCAGCAGGCACAGGGGAGCAACTAATGAAAAACTGTTTTTT; CDR3: CASSRHRGATNEKLFF
J: TRBJ2-7; D: TRBD2; size: NA; V: TRBV5-1; DNA: TGCGCCAGCAGCTTGGAGGCGGGAGCAGGTTACGAGCAGTACTTC; CDR3: CASSLEAGAGYEQYF
J: TRBJ2-3; D: NA; size: NA; V: TRBV10-2; DNA: TGCGCCAGCAGTGAGTCGACTCAGCCCGCTACGCAGTATTTT; CDR3: CASSESTQPATQYF
J: TRBJ2-3; D: NA; size: NA; V: TRBV24-1; DNA: TGTGCCACCAGTGACAAAGGGGGGTCGGGCACAGATACGCAGTATTTT; CDR3: CATSDKGGSGTDTQYF
J: TRBJ2-7; D: NA; size: many; V: TRBV6-2/TRBV6-3; DNA: TGTGCCAGCAGACAGGGACTCGATCTTGCCTACGAGCAGTACTTC; CDR3: CASRQGLDLAYEQYF
J: TRBJ2-5; D: NA; size: many; V: TRBV20-1; DNA: TGCAGTGCTGGTAGACAGGCTCTAGGTGAGACCCAGTACTTC; CDR3: CSAGRQALGETQYF
J: TRBJ1-5; D: NA; size: NA; V: TRBV5-5; DNA: TGTGCCAGCAGCTATTTCTTAACGCAGCCCCAGCATTTT; CDR3: CASSYFLTQPQHF
J: TRBJ1-1; D: TRBD1; size: NA; V: TRBV7-8; DNA: TGTGCCAGCAGGACAGGGTATCGAGAAGCTTTCTTT; CDR3: CASRTGYREAFF
J: TRBJ2-2; D: NA; size: NA; V: TRBV28; DNA: TGTGCCAGCAAGGGGTCTGACACCGGGGAGCTGTTTTTT; CDR3: CASKGSDTGELFF
J: TRBJ2-1; D: NA; size: NA; V: TRBV29-1; DNA: TGCAGCGTCCATAAAGGACTTTCCTACAATGAGCAGTTCTTC; CDR3: CSVHKGLSYNEQFF
J: TRBJ1-1; D: NA; size: NA; V: TRBV30; DNA: TGTGCCTGGAGTGTAGACCGAAACACTGAAGCTCTCTTT; CDR3: CAWSVDRNTEALF
J: TRBJ2-7; D: NA; size: many; V: TRBV5-6; DNA: TGTGCCAGCAGCTTATCCCCGTCGTTAGGGGACGAGCAGTACTTC; CDR3: CASSLSPSLGDEQYF
J: TRBJ1-1; D: NA; size: NA; V: TRBV7-9; DNA: TGTGCCAGCAGCTTAGTCGGGGGGCCCTCCGGTGAAGCTTTCTTT; CDR3: CASSLVGGPSGEAFF
J: TRBJ2-2; D: TRBD2; size: few; V: TRBV30; DNA: TGTGCCTGGACTAGCGGGAGGAGACCCGGGGAGCTGTTTTTT; CDR3: CAWTSGRRPGELFF
J: TRBJ2-5; D: TRBD1; size: NA; V: TRBV29-1; DNA: TGCAGCGTTCAGACAGGGGGAGAGACCCAGTACTTC; CDR3: CSVQTGGETQYF
J: TRBJ2-7; D: TRBD1; size: few; V: TRBV29-1; DNA: TGCAGCGTTGGGGACAGCTTAGGCGAGCAGTACTTC; CDR3: CSVGDSLGEQYF
J: TRBJ1-1; D: NA; size: many; V: TRBV12-3/TRBV12-4; DNA: TGTGCCAGCAGTTTGGGGGTTCTGGACACTGAAGCTTTCTTT; CDR3: CASSLGVLDTEAFF
J: TRBJ2-5; D: NA; size: few; V: TRBV24-1; DNA: TGTGCCACCAGTGACGCCAGGGGAGCGGAGACCCAGTACTTC; CDR3: CATSDARGAETQYF
J: TRBJ2-7; D: NA; size: NA; V: TRBV20-1; DNA: TGCAGTGCGCGAGGGGACCGTCGCTACGAGCAGTACTTC; CDR3: CSARGDRRYEQYF
J: TRBJ1-2; D: TRBD1; size: NA; V: TRBV29-1; DNA: TGCAGCGTTGGGACAGGGGCCTACACCTTC; CDR3: CSVGTGAYTF